This T cell receptor (beta chain) is drawn from a study of cytomegalovirus exposure and HLA in healthy donors. This CDR3 contains 14 residues. CDR1 and CDR2 (germline): WNHNN, SYGVQD (reference sequence). V was cut by 6 bases and J by 7 bases, with 19 bases left in between. Findings and caveats of the study: After further analysis at a later stage, 16,951 TCR beta sequences were associated with HLA alleles at 0.05 false discovery rate. Later findings reportedly placed an Asian-associated ancestry cluster below the roughly 660-donor mean for N-insertions. According to a later analysis, most TCR beta chains associated with CMV appeared HLA-restricted.

About this clone itself: The target antigen is unknown.

This PCR relied on a set of 60 Vbeta primers and 13 Jbeta primers. Profiling relied on immunoSEQ multiplex PCR, and the TCRdb table lists in-frame clones only, not all of them. The table shows about 200,000 clones, with 65% to 85% occurring only once. The receptor comes from a boy aged 2-9 years in good health and CMV-seronegative. Material for sequencing was PBMCs. The V call is TRBV10-1, the J call TRBJ2-7, with D possibly being TRBD1 (6 bases). CDR3 sequence reads: CASRRRQVPLEQYF. CDR3 in DNA: TGCGCCAGCAGGAGAAGACAGGTCCCCTTAGAGCAGTACTTC.